These T cell receptor beta chains were read from a single sample in a study of Ad26.COV2.S vaccination and SARS-CoV-2 variants. Generated by immunoSEQ multiplex PCR, the TCRdb table keeps only in-frame clones and is missing some. This table holds 300,000 to 400,000 clones, over 75% found once. This specimen consisted of peripheral blood, obtained in a trial of Ad26.COV2.S vaccine versus placebo. The source is a person between 18 and 65 years old who received the Ad26.COV2.S COVID-19 vaccine or a placebo. The CDR3 runs from the conserved cysteine through the conserved F or W. D genes are given only for firm matches.

V gene: TRBV7-2
J gene: TRBJ2-7
D gene: TRBD1
CDR3 protein: CASSLNRGDSYEQYF

V gene: TRBV9
J gene: TRBJ1-4
D gene: -
CDR3 protein: CASSVEDGIATNEKLFF

V gene: TRBV6-1
J gene: TRBJ2-2
D gene: -
CDR3 protein: CASSPLGKTGELFF

V gene: TRBV7-3
J gene: TRBJ2-3
D gene: TRBD1
CDR3 protein: CASSRTGTHTDTQYF

V gene: TRBV5-1
J gene: TRBJ1-1
D gene: -
CDR3 protein: CASSFTDMNTEAFF

V gene: TRBV7-7
J gene: TRBJ2-5
D gene: TRBD1
CDR3 protein: CASSYGTGQQETQYF

V gene: TRBV27
J gene: TRBJ1-2
D gene: -
CDR3 protein: CASSLGRSNYGYTF

V gene: TRBV3-1/TRBV3-2
J gene: TRBJ2-5
D gene: TRBD2
CDR3 protein: CASSQVRTSHETQYF

V gene: TRBV7-9
J gene: TRBJ1-2
D gene: TRBD1
CDR3 protein: CASSHPRTGFAGYTF

V gene: TRBV18
J gene: TRBJ1-1
D gene: -
CDR3 protein: CASSPPTEPNTEAFF

V gene: TRBV28
J gene: TRBJ2-1
D gene: -
CDR3 protein: CASSWRLRGLGYNEQFF

V gene: TRBV5-6
J gene: TRBJ1-2
D gene: TRBD1
CDR3 protein: CASSSYDRDYGYTF

V gene: TRBV7-8
J gene: TRBJ2-7
D gene: -
CDR3 protein: CASSLARQVLVTYEQYF

V gene: TRBV9
J gene: TRBJ1-3
D gene: TRBD1
CDR3 protein: CASSPPTGNTIYF

V gene: TRBV29-1
J gene: TRBJ1-2
D gene: TRBD1
CDR3 protein: CSVRDRGLDQDYGYTF

V gene: TRBV5-1
J gene: TRBJ1-3
D gene: -
CDR3 protein: CASSWVAAGSGFAGNTIYF

V gene: TRBV5-1
J gene: TRBJ2-1
D gene: -
CDR3 protein: CASSLVAGTEQFF

V gene: TRBV12-5
J gene: TRBJ1-2
D gene: -
CDR3 protein: CASGLELYGYTF

V gene: TRBV28
J gene: TRBJ1-2
D gene: -
CDR3 protein: CASRRFGGYTF

V gene: TRBV5-8
J gene: TRBJ1-5
D gene: -
CDR3 protein: CASSQKGGGTPQHF

V gene: TRBV4-1
J gene: TRBJ1-1
D gene: -
CDR3 protein: CASSQPSGRGGNTEAFF

V gene: TRBV6-5
J gene: TRBJ2-2
D gene: -
CDR3 protein: CASSLRGPGELFF

V gene: TRBV11-2
J gene: TRBJ2-7
D gene: -
CDR3 protein: CASSLGVPEQYF

V gene: TRBV4-1
J gene: TRBJ2-7
D gene: TRBD1
CDR3 protein: CASSHHGQGVYEQYF

V gene: TRBV9
J gene: TRBJ1-3
D gene: -
CDR3 protein: CASSVTGSPGNTIYF

V gene: TRBV18
J gene: TRBJ2-5
D gene: -
CDR3 protein: CASSPTYQETQYF

V gene: TRBV5-4
J gene: TRBJ2-7
D gene: -
CDR3 protein: CASSFGQASYEQYF

V gene: TRBV2
J gene: TRBJ2-5
D gene: -
CDR3 protein: CASSGALQETQYF